This T cell receptor beta chain was documented in a study of T-cell memory formation after mild COVID-19. Study-level background: Clusters were largely donor specific.

Amplification by 5'RACE using constant-segment primers produced TCR alpha and TCR beta cDNA libraries that carried sample barcodes and UMIs. TCRdb re-derived calls from the 5' RACE reads in MiXCR, one entry per CDR3 protein. Of roughly 310,000 distinct CDR3 sequences listed, roughly 15% are singletons. Study-wide findings and caveats: Later expanders leaned CD4+, whereas clones that contracted between day 15 and 85 were balanced CD4/CD8.

The CDR3 has 14 amino acids. The V end lost 1 base, the J end lost 2 bases, and 9 bases lay between the germline ends. Germline V gives CDR1 DFQATT, CDR2 SNEGSKA (reference sequence). This clonotype was seen a few times. Its antigen is unknown. The chain couples TRBV20-1 to TRBJ2-4, with unresolved D. Sequenced: PBMCs or a T cell subset sorted from them (not recorded which). This clonotype originated in a man between 18 and 29 years old who had mild COVID-19 (a few samples of this study predate the infection). Cell type and time point are not known. The DNA of the CDR3 is TGCAGTGCTAGAGCTCAGGATACCAAAAACATTCAGTACTTC. Amino acids: CSARAQDTKNIQYF.